Listed below are T cell receptor beta chains from one sample, sequenced in a study of cytomegalovirus exposure and HLA in healthy donors. Profiled with immunoSEQ multiplex PCR; TCRdb holds only in-frame clones, not every one. The table lists roughly 200,000 clones, 65% to 85% of them singletons. The sequenced sample consisted of PBMCs. The origin of the receptors is a man aged 25 to 40 in good health and CMV-seronegative. The CDR3 runs from the conserved cysteine through the conserved F or W. Fields, in order: clone size, V gene, J gene, D gene, CDR3 protein, CDR3 DNA. The D gene is left open where the match is weak. Clone size, where shown, is once, few, many, or a class for clones that have expanded.

>.|TRBV7-2|TRBJ1-2|.
CASSSLMGGESYGYTF
TGTGCCAGCAGCTCCCTAATGGGGGGGGAGAGCTATGGCTACACCTTC
>few|TRBV28|TRBJ2-2|TRBD2
CASSLIPGGPGTGELFF
TGTGCCAGCAGTTTGATTCCGGGGGGGCCGGGGACCGGGGAGCTGTTTTTT
>.|TRBV6-1|TRBJ2-5|.
CAVGPGETQYF
TGTGCCGTAGGTCCGGGGGAGACCCAGTACTTC
>once|TRBV4-3|TRBJ2-1|TRBD1
CASSQGQGNEQFF
TGCGCCAGCAGCCAAGGACAGGGCAATGAGCAGTTCTTC
>.|TRBV19|TRBJ2-2|TRBD1
CASSRDSVTGELFF
TGTGCCAGTAGTAGGGACAGTGTCACCGGGGAGCTGTTTTTT
>.|TRBV7-2|TRBJ2-1|.
CASSPDSYNEQFF
TGTGCCAGCAGCCCGGACTCATACAATGAGCAGTTCTTC
>few|TRBV4-1|TRBJ2-1|.
CASSQEWQSYNEQFF
TGCGCCAGCAGCCAAGAGTGGCAGTCGTACAATGAGCAGTTCTTC
>.|TRBV4-3|TRBJ1-1|.
CASSQGRVIDTEAFF
TGCGCCAGCAGCCAAGGCAGGGTAATAGACACTGAAGCTTTCTTT
>.|TRBV12-5|TRBJ1-1|.
CASGLGRTEAFF
TGTGCTAGTGGTTTAGGGAGGACTGAAGCTTTCTTT
>.|TRBV13|TRBJ2-3|TRBD2
CASSLSGGVYTQYF
TGTGCCAGCAGCTTAAGCGGGGGGGTATATACGCAGTATTTT
>.|TRBV5-1|TRBJ1-1|TRBD1
CASSFGTAEAFF
TGCGCCAGCAGCTTTGGGACAGCAGAAGCTTTCTTT
>.|TRBV28|TRBJ2-7|.
CASSSPGLMLGEQYF
TGTGCCAGCAGCAGCCCGGGACTGATGTTGGGGGAGCAGTACTTC
>.|TRBV18|TRBJ2-7|.
CASSPRTETYEQYF
TGTGCCAGCTCTCCTCGGACAGAAACCTACGAGCAGTACTTC
>.|TRBV7-6|TRBJ2-5|.
CASSLGQTLVGGIEETQYF
TGTGCCAGCAGCTTAGGACAGACTCTGGTGGGCGGTATTGAAGAGACCCAGTACTTC
>.|TRBV19|TRBJ1-5|TRBD1
CASSKLQGARNQPQHF
TGTGCCAGTAGTAAACTACAGGGGGCGAGGAATCAGCCCCAGCATTTT
>.|TRBV5-4|TRBJ2-3|.
CASSLYSDTQYF
TGTGCCAGCAGCTTGTATTCAGATACGCAGTATTTT
>.|TRBV5-1|TRBJ1-2|TRBD1
CASSFGTGVLYGYTF
TGCGCCAGCAGCTTCGGGACAGGGGTCTTGTATGGCTACACCTTC
>.|TRBV18|TRBJ2-7|.
CASSSRQDVHEQYF
TGTGCCAGCTCATCCCGACAGGACGTCCACGAGCAGTACTTC
>.|TRBV6-1|TRBJ2-7|TRBD2
CASSGTSGLVSYEQYF
TGTGCCAGCAGTGGGACTAGCGGGCTTGTCTCCTACGAGCAGTACTTC
>few|TRBV27|TRBJ2-3|.
CASSPPPRHTDTQYF
TGTGCCAGCAGCCCTCCACCTAGGCACACAGATACGCAGTATTTT